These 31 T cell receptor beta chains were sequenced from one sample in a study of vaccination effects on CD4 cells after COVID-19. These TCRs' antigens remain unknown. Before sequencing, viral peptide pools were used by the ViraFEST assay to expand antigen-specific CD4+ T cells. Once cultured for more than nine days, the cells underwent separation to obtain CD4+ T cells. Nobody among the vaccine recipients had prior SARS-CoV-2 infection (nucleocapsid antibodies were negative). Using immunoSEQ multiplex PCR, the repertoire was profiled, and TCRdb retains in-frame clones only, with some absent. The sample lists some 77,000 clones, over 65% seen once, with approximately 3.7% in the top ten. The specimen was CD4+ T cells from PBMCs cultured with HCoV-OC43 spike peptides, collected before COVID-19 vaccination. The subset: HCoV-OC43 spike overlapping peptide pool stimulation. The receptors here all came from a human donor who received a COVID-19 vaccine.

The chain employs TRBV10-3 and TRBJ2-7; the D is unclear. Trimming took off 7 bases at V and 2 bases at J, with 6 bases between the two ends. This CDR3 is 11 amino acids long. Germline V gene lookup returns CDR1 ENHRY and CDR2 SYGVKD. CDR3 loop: CAIKATYEQYV. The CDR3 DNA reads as TGTGCCATCAAGGCAACCTACGAGCAGTACGTC.

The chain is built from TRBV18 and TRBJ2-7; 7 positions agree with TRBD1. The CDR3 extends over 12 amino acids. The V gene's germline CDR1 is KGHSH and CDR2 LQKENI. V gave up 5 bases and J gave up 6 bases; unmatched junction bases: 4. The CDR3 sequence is CASSETGPEQYV. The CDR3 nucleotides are TGTGCCAGCTCAGAGACAGGGCCCGAGCAGTACGTC.

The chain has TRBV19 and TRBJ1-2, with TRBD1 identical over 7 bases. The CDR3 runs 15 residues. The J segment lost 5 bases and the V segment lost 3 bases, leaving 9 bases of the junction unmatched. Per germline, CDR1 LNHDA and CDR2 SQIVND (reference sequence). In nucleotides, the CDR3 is TGTGCCAGTAGTATCTTCCGGGACAGAGGATATGGCTACACCTTC. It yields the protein CASSIFRDRGYGYTF.

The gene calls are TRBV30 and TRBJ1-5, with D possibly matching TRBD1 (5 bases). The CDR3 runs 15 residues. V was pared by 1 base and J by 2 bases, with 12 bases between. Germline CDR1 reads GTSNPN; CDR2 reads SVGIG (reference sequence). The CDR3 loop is CAWSGRETGNQPQHF. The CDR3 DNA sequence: TGTGCCTGGAGTGGGCGGGAGACAGGCAATCAGCCCCAGCATTTT.

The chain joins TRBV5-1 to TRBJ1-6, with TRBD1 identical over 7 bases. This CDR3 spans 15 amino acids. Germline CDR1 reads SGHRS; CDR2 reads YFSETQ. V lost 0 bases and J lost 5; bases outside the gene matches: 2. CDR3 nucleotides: TGCGCCAGCAGCTTGGGGGACAGCGATAATTCACCCCTCCACTTT. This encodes CASSLGDSDNSPLHF.

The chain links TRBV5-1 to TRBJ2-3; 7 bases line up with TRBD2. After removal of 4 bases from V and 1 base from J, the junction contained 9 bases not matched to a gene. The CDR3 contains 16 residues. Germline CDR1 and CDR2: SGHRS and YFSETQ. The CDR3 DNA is TGCGCCAGCAGCCCTGAAGCGGGGACCCGCACAGATACGCAGTATTTT. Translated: CASSPEAGTRTDTQYF.

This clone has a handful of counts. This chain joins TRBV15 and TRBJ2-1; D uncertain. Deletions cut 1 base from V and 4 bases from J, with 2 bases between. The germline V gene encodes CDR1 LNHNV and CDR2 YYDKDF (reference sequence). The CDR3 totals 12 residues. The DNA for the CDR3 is TGTGCCACCAGCAGAGGGTACAATGAGCAGTTCTTC. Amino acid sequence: CATSRGYNEQFF.

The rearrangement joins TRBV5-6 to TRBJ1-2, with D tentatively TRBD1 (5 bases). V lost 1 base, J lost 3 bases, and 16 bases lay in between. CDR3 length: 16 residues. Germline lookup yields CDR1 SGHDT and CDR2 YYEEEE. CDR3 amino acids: CASSLLFQGGDYGYTF. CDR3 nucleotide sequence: TGTGCCAGCAGCTTGCTTTTCCAGGGAGGGGACTATGGCTACACCTTC. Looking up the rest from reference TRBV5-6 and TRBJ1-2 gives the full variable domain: DAGVTQSPTHLIKTRGQQVTLRCSPKSGHDTVSWYQQALGQGPQFIFQYYEEEERQRGNFPDRFSGHQFPNYSSELNVNALLLGDSALYLCASSLLFQGGDYGYTFGSGTRLTVV.

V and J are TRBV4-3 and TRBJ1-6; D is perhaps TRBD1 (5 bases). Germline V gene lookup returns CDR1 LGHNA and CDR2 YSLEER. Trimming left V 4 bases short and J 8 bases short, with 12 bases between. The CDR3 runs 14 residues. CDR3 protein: CASSLVRGHSPLHF. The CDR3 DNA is TGCGCCAGCAGCCTAGTTAGGGGTCATTCACCCCTCCACTTT.

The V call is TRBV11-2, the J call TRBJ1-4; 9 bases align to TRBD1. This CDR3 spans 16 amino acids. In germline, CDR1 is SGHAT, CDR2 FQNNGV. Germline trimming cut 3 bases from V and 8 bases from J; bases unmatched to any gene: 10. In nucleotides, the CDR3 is TGTGCCAGCAGCTTGAATACGGGACAGGGAGGAGAAAAACTGTTTTTT. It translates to CASSLNTGQGGEKLFF.

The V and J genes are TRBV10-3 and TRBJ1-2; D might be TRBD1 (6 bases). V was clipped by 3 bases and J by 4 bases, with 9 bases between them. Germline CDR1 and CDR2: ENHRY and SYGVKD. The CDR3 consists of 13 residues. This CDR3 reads CAISEGRGYGYTF. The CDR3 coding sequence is TGTGCCATCAGTGAAGGCAGGGGCTATGGCTACACCTTC.

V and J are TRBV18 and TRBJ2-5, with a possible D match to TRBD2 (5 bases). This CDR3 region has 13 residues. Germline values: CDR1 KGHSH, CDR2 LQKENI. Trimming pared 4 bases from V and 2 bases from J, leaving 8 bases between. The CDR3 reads CASSHSGQETQYF. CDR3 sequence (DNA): TGTGCCAGCTCACATTCGGGGCAAGAGACCCAGTACTTC.

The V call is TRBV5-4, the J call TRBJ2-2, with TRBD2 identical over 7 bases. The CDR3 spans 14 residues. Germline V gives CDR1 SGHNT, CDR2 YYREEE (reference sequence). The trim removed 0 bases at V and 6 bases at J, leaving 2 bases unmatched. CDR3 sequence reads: CASSLATSPGELFF. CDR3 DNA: TGTGCCAGCAGCTTGGCGACTAGCCCCGGGGAGCTGTTTTTT. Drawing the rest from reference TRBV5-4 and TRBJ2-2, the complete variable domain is ETGVTQSPTHLIKTRGQQVTLRCSSQSGHNTVSWYQQALGQGPQFIFQYYREEENGRGNFPPRFSGLQFPNYSSELNVNALELDDSALYLCASSLATSPGELFFGEGSRLTVL.

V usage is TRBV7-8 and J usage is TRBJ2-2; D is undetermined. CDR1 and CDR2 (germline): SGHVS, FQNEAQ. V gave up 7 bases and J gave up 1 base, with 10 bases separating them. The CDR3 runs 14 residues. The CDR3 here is CASTLLGNTGELFF. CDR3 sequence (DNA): TGTGCCAGCACTCTGTTAGGGAACACCGGGGAGCTGTTTTTT.

In DNA, the CDR3 is TGTGCCAGTGCTGACAGGGGTGGAGAAAAACTGTTTTTT. Protein: CASADRGGEKLFF. V usage is TRBV19 and J usage is TRBJ1-4; 8 bases match TRBD1. CDR3 length: 13 residues. Germline V CDR1 and CDR2: LNHDA, SQIVND (reference sequence). J gave up 8 bases and V 8 bases, and 7 bases lay outside the gene matches.

CDR3 residues: CASSPTSSGGPDTQYF. In nucleotides, the CDR3 is TGCGCCAGCAGCCCAACATCTAGCGGGGGTCCAGATACGCAGTATTTT. The chain carries TRBV4-3 and TRBJ2-3; TRBD2 aligns across 10 bases. From germline, CDR1 is LGHNA and CDR2 YSLEER. J gave up 4 bases and V 4 bases, and 8 bases lay outside the gene matches. The length of the CDR3 is 16 residues.

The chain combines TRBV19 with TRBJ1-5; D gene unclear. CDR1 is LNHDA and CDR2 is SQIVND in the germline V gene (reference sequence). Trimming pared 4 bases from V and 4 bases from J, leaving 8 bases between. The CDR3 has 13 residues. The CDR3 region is CASSRTANQPQHF. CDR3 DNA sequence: TGTGCCAGTAGTAGAACAGCGAATCAGCCCCAGCATTTT.

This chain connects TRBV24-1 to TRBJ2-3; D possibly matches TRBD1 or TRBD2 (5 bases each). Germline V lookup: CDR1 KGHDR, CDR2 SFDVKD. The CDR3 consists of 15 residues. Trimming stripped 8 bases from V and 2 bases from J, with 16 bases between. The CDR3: CATTGRGPATDTQYF. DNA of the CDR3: TGTGCCACCACCGGCCGGGGCCCGGCCACAGATACGCAGTATTTT.

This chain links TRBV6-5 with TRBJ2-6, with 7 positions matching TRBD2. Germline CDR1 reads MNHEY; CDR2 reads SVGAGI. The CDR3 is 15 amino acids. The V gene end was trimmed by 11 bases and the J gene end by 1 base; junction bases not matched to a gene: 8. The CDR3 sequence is CAAALGGSGANVLTF. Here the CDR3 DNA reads TGTGCCGCAGCCCTGGGGGGGTCTGGGGCCAACGTCCTGACTTTC.

The CDR3 sequence: CASSPRGTTNEKLFF. CDR3 bases: TGTGCCAGCTCACCAAGGGGGACAACTAATGAAAAACTGTTTTTT. The V and J genes are TRBV18 and TRBJ1-4; TRBD1 is a possible D gene (6 bases). CDR3 length: 15 amino acids. CDR1 is KGHSH, CDR2 LQKENI, per germline. Trimming stripped 2 bases from V and 0 bases from J, with 7 bases between.

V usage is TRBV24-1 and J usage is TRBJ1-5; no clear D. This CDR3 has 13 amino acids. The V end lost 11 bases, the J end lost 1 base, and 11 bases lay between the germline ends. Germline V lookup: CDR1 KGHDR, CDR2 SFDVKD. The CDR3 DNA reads TGTGCCATTCAGGACGGGAGCAATCAGCCCCAGCATTTT. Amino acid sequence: CAIQDGSNQPQHF.

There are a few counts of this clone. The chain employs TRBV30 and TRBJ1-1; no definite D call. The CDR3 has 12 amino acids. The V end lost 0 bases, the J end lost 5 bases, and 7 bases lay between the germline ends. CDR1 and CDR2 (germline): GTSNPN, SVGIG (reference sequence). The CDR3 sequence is CAWSVWGTEAFF. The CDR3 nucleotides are TGTGCCTGGAGTGTATGGGGAACTGAAGCTTTCTTT.

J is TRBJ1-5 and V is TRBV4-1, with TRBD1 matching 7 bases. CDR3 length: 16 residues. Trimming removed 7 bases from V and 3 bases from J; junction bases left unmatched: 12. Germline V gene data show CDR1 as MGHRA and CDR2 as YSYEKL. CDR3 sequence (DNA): TGCGCCAGCACCCCAGGGGGGGCGGGGGTCAATCAGCCCCAGCATTTT. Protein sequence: CASTPGGAGVNQPQHF.

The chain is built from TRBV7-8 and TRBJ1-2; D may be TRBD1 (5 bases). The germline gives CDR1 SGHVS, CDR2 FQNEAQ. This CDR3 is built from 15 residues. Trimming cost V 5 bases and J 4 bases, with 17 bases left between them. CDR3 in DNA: TGTGCCAGCAGCGCCCAGGCGGGGCGAGGCTATGGCTACACCTTC. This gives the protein CASSAQAGRGYGYTF.

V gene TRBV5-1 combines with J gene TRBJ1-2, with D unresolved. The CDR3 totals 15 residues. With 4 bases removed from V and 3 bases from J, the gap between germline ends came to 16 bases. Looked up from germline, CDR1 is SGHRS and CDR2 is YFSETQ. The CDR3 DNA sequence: TGCGCCAGCAGCCCCGCCGGAGGAGGAGACTATGGCTACACCTTC. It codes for CASSPAGGGDYGYTF.

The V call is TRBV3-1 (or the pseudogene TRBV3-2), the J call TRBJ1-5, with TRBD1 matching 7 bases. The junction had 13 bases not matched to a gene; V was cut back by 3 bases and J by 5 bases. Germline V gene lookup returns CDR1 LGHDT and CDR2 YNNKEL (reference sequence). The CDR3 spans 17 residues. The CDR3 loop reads CASSQGPTGSNHQPQHF. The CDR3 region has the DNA TGTGCCAGCAGCCAGGGTCCGACAGGGAGTAATCATCAGCCCCAGCATTTT.

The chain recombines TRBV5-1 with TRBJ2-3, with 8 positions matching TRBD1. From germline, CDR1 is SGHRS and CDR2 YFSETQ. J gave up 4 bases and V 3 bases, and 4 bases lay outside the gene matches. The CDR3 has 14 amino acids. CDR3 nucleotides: TGCGCCAGCAGCTATGGACAGGGACCAGATACGCAGTATTTT. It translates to CASSYGQGPDTQYF.

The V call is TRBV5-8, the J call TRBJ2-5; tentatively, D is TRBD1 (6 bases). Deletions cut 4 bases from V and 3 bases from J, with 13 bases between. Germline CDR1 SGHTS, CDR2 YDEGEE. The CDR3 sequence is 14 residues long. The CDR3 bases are TGTGCCAGCAGCCGACAGGCGATTAAAGAGACCCAGTACTTC. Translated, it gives CASSRQAIKETQYF.

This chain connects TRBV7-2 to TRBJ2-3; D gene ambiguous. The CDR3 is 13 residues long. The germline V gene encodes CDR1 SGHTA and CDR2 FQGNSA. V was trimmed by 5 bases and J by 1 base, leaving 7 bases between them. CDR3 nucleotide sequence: TGTGCCAGCAGCCACGGAGGCACAGATACGCAGTATTTT. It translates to CASSHGGTDTQYF.

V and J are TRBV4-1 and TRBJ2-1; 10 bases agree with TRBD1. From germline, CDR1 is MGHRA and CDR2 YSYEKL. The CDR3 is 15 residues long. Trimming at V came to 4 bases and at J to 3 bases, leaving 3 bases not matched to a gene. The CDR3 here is CASSRQGADYNEQFF. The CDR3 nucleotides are TGCGCCAGCAGCCGACAGGGGGCCGACTACAATGAGCAGTTCTTC.

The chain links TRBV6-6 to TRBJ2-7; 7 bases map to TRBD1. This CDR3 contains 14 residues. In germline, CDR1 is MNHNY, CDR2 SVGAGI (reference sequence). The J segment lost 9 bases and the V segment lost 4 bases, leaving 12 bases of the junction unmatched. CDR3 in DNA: TGTGCCAGCAGTTCCCCGGGACAGAAATCGGTGCAGTACGTC. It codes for CASSSPGQKSVQYV.